This T cell receptor beta chain emerged from a study of T cell responses to AZD1222 COVID-19 vaccine. TCRdb's table, derived via immunoSEQ multiplex PCR, lists solely in-frame clones and lacks some. The data contain approximately 130,000 clones, nearly 95% of them singletons. Per the germline V gene, CDR1 is SNHLY and CDR2 is FYNNEI. The CDR3 consists of 15 residues. Trimming stripped 3 bases from V and 0 bases from J, with 9 bases between. J is TRBJ1-5 and V is TRBV2; D not certain. The source was peripheral blood, collected on day 0 of AZD1222 vaccination. The source of this sequence is an adult in good health. Here the CDR3 reads CASSEVWGSNQPQHF. CDR3 bases: TGTGCCAGCAGTGAGGTTTGGGGTAGCAATCAGCCCCAGCATTTT.